This T cell receptor (beta chain) was recovered during a study of post-analysis software for immune sequencing data. About the study: Disease courses included relapsing-remitting, secondary progressive and progressive-relapsing multiple sclerosis.

Incorporated into the TCR beta cDNA libraries were unique molecular identifiers, which served to reduce PCR and sequencing biases. TCRdb reanalysed the PCR reads using MiXCR and keeps one entry per CDR3 protein. The data show about 540,000 distinct CDR3 sequences, around a third seen once. The CDR3 is 13 residues long. Trimming stripped 10 bases from V and 0 bases from J, with 12 bases between. CDR1 is ENHRY and CDR2 is SYGVKD in the germline V gene. Findings and caveats of the study: Roughly five TRBV segments were significantly more frequent in patients than in controls. TRBV5-6, TRBV5-1 and TRBV20-1 were among these segments. When compared against controls, multiple sclerosis patients showed significantly lower normalized Chao1 diversity.

Details on this clonotype: Its target is not known.

This clonotype originated in a girl aged 2 to 17 with multiple sclerosis. This chain connects TRBV10-3 to TRBJ1-1; possibly TRBD1 for D (6 bases). Sequenced input: blood. CDR3 sequence: CATQRDMNTEAFF. CDR3 coding DNA: TGTGCCACACAACGGGACATGAACACTGAAGCTTTCTTT.